Presented here are 8 T cell receptor beta chains from one specimen sequenced in a study of CD8 T cells in Susac syndrome. About 0.5 to 1 ug RNA was reverse transcribed with random hexamers. TCRdb ran MiXCR on the immunoSEQ multiplex PCR reads and lists one entry per CDR3 protein. This table holds about 200,000 distinct CDR3 sequences, 90% to 95% found once. Sequencing was performed on CD4+ T cells from PBMCs. The receptors stem from a human donor in good health.

The chain joins TRBV6-5 to TRBJ2-1, with 12 bases that match TRBD1. The CDR3 runs 14 residues. The junction had 7 bases not matched to a gene; V was cut back by 7 bases and J by 9 bases. CDR1 and CDR2 (germline): MNHEY, SVGAGI. DNA for the CDR3: TGTGCCAGCAACCGGGACAGGGGGCGCTTTGAGCAGTTCTTC. Residues: CASNRDRGRFEQFF.

This chain connects TRBV3-1 to TRBJ2-7; D is uncertain. The germline V gene has CDR1 LGHDT and CDR2 YNNKEL (reference sequence). The CDR3 sequence is 12 residues long. V lost 0 bases, J lost 12 bases, and 12 bases lay in between. CDR3 DNA sequence: TGTGCCAGCAGCCAAGATAAGACGGTGCTGTACTTC. Its translation: CASSQDKTVLYF.

The gene calls are TRBV30 and TRBJ2-5, with D uncertain. The CDR3 has 11 residues. Germline CDR1 GTSNPN, CDR2 SVGIG (reference sequence). Trimming took 0 bases from V and 4 from J, leaving 3 bases between them. CDR3 amino acids: CAWSVLETQYF. DNA of the CDR3: TGTGCCTGGAGTGTACTAGAGACCCAGTACTTC.

The chain couples TRBV5-1 to TRBJ2-6; D is possibly TRBD1 (5 bases). V lost 1 base and J lost 4, with 9 bases in between. The V gene's germline CDR1 is SGHRS and CDR2 YFSETQ. This CDR3 is 15 amino acids long. CDR3 sequence (DNA): TGCGCCAGCAGCTTGAAACGACAGGGGGCCAACGTCCTGACTTTC. Translated: CASSLKRQGANVLTF.

The rearrangement uses TRBV20-1 and TRBJ2-3, with 7 bases matching TRBD2. J lost 1 base, V lost 0 bases, and 7 bases had no gene match. Looked up from germline, CDR1 is DFQATT and CDR2 is SNEGSKA (reference sequence). This CDR3 has 16 residues. The CDR3 is CSARDLADLGTDTQYF. CDR3 in DNA: TGCAGTGCTAGAGACCTAGCGGACCTGGGCACAGATACGCAGTATTTT.

The chain carries TRBV3-1 and TRBJ2-3, with TRBD2 identical over 11 bases. With 4 bases clipped from V and 6 bases from J, the junction kept 3 bases outside the gene matches. The CDR3 consists of 14 residues. The V gene's germline CDR1 is LGHDT and CDR2 YNNKEL (reference sequence). Here the CDR3 reads CASSRGTSGDTQYF. The CDR3 DNA reads TGTGCCAGCAGCCGCGGGACTAGCGGCGATACGCAGTATTTT.

V is TRBV30 and J is TRBJ1-5, with TRBD1 identical over 8 bases. CDR1 GTSNPN and CDR2 SVGIG come from the germline V gene (reference sequence). CDR3 length equals 14 residues. V gave up 0 bases and J gave up 7 bases; unmatched junction bases: 5. CDR3 region: CAWSVGQDEQPQHF. The CDR3 DNA is TGTGCCTGGAGTGTGGGACAGGACGAGCAGCCCCAGCATTTT.

This sequence joins TRBV15 and TRBJ2-7; TRBD1 might be the D (6 bases). CDR1 is LNHNV and CDR2 is YYDKDF in the germline V gene (reference sequence). Trimming left V 0 bases short and J 2 bases short, with 17 bases between. The CDR3 is 17 residues long. CDR3 loop: CATSRDPYRVDAYEQYF. CDR3 bases: TGTGCCACCAGCAGAGATCCGTACAGGGTGGACGCCTACGAGCAGTACTTC.